The rows below give T cell receptor beta chains drawn from one sample of a study of blood T cell repertoires in COVID-19. Assay: immunoSEQ multiplex PCR; the TCRdb copy retains only in-frame clones and omits some. The sample includes fewer than 350,000 clones, under 95% of them seen just once. The sample taken for sequencing was PBMCs or T cells enriched from blood (not recorded which). The receptor set was obtained from a man in his forties or fifties who had been exposed to COVID-19. Both conserved end residues are part of each CDR3. The order of the fields is V gene, D gene, J gene, clone size, CDR3 DNA, CDR3 protein. A D gene is named only where the DNA matches it firmly. Not every row has a clone size; where given, it reads once, few, many or a size class.

TRBV5-4	TRBD1	TRBJ1-4	NA	TGTGCCAGCAGCGTACCAGGGGGCGCGGATGAAAAACTGTTTTTT	CASSVPGGADEKLFF
TRBV11-3	NA	TRBJ2-1	NA	TGTGCCAGCAGCTTAGTCGCCCAGAGGGAGCAGTTCTTC	CASSLVAQREQFF
TRBV10-3	TRBD1	TRBJ1-1	NA	TGTGCCATCAGTGAGTCAAGGGGGCATGGTACTGAAGCTTTCTTT	CAISESRGHGTEAFF
TRBV29-1	NA	TRBJ2-5	once	TGCAGCGTTGAAGCTAACCAAGAGACCCAGTACTTC	CSVEANQETQYF
TRBV7-6	NA	TRBJ2-3	once	TGTGCCAGCAGCTTATCCCATAGCACAGATACGCAGTATTTT	CASSLSHSTDTQYF
TRBV7-2	NA	TRBJ2-5	NA	TGTGCCAGCAGCTCCCGGACAGAGCAAGAGACCCAGTACTTC	CASSSRTEQETQYF
TRBV18	NA	TRBJ1-1	NA	TGTGCCAGCTCACCCCGACAGGAGGTCACTGAAGCTTTCTTT	CASSPRQEVTEAFF
TRBV7-9	TRBD1	TRBJ2-5	NA	TGTGCCAGCAGCTTGGGACAGGGGGCAGAGACCCAGTACTTC	CASSLGQGAETQYF
TRBV6-5	NA	TRBJ1-2	NA	TGTGCCAGCAGGGGCAGGTCCGAATATGGCTACACCTTC	CASRGRSEYGYTF
TRBV4-3	TRBD1	TRBJ1-2	NA	TGCGCCAGCAGCCAAGCGATGACCTTCGGCAGGGGGCACATCTATGGCTACACCTTC	CASSQAMTFGRGHIYGYTF
TRBV6-2/TRBV6-3	NA	TRBJ1-2	NA	TGTGCCAGCAGTTACGGCAGGGGCTCAAACTATGGCTACACCTTC	CASSYGRGSNYGYTF
TRBV5-1	TRBD2	TRBJ2-3	NA	TGCGCCAGCAGCTTGGAGGTAGCGGGAGTAGCAGATACGCAGTATTTT	CASSLEVAGVADTQYF
TRBV4-2	TRBD2	TRBJ2-2	NA	TGTGCCAGCAGCCAAGAAGGGCCGGCTAGCGGGAATGTCGGGGAGCTGTTTTTT	CASSQEGPASGNVGELFF
TRBV16	NA	TRBJ1-1	NA	TGTGCCAGCAGCCAAGTCTCTCCAGGGGCTAACACTGAAGCTTTCTTT	CASSQVSPGANTEAFF
TRBV5-4	TRBD2	TRBJ2-3	NA	TGTGCCAGCAGCAAGACTAGCGGGAGTTCAGATACGCAGTATTTT	CASSKTSGSSDTQYF
TRBV4-1	TRBD1	TRBJ1-2	NA	TGCGCCAGCAGCCACGAGGACAGGGGCTATGGCTACACCTTC	CASSHEDRGYGYTF
TRBV28	TRBD1	TRBJ1-1	NA	TGTGCCAGCAGGGACAGGGCCACTGAAGCTTTCTTT	CASRDRATEAFF
TRBV18	NA	TRBJ1-6	few	TGTGCCAGCTCTCAACAACAGGAGAGCGCTTTGACACCCCTCCACTTT	CASSQQQESALTPLHF
TRBV2	TRBD2	TRBJ2-1	NA	TGTGCCAGCAGCGCGGCGGGAGGGACCTACAATGAGCAGTTCTTC	CASSAAGGTYNEQFF
TRBV28	TRBD1	TRBJ2-7	NA	TGTGCCAGCAGTTCCGGGACAGGGGCCTACGAGCAGTACTTC	CASSSGTGAYEQYF
TRBV18	NA	TRBJ1-1	NA	TGTGCCAGCTCACCCAAGTTGGAGTCTACAGGTGAAGCTTTCTTT	CASSPKLESTGEAFF
TRBV4-2	TRBD1	TRBJ1-1	few	TGTGCCAGCAGCCCTACCTTGTTAGGGGGCGTGAGCACTGAAGCTTTCTTT	CASSPTLLGGVSTEAFF
TRBV5-4	TRBD2	TRBJ2-5	NA	TGTGCCAGCAGCACAAGCGGGGGGGGCCGTGAGACCCAGTACTTC	CASSTSGGGRETQYF
TRBV15	NA	TRBJ1-5	NA	TGTGCCACCAGCAGAGATCGATACACAGACGCTAATCAGCCCCAGCATTTT	CATSRDRYTDANQPQHF
TRBV19	TRBD1	TRBJ2-2	few	TGTGCCAGTAGTCAGGGGGTAGGACAGGGGTTTTCCGGGGAGCTGTTTTTT	CASSQGVGQGFSGELFF
TRBV9	NA	TRBJ2-3	NA	TGTGCCAGCAGCGCAATGACAGAAACAGATACGCAGTATTTT	CASSAMTETDTQYF
TRBV5-1	NA	TRBJ2-7	NA	TGCGCCAGTTGTTCCGGGGACACAAACTACGAGCAGTACTTC	CASCSGDTNYEQYF
TRBV29-1	NA	TRBJ1-1	NA	TGCAGCGTCACGGGACACCTGAACACTGAAGCTTTCTTT	CSVTGHLNTEAFF
TRBV28	NA	TRBJ2-7	NA	TGTGCCAGCATGCCTAGCGACTCCTACGAGCAGTACTTC	CASMPSDSYEQYF
TRBV3-1/TRBV3-2	TRBD1	TRBJ2-1	NA	TGTGCCAGCAGCCTTGGGACAGGGGGGGCCTACAATGAGCAGTTCTTC	CASSLGTGGAYNEQFF
TRBV18	NA	TRBJ2-3	NA	TGTGCCAGCTCACTCTACACAGATACGCAGTATTTT	CASSLYTDTQYF
TRBV7-3	NA	TRBJ1-6	NA	TGTGCCAGCAGCTCCGGAGTTAATTCACCCCTCCACTTT	CASSSGVNSPLHF
TRBV9	TRBD2	TRBJ2-1	NA	TGTGCCAGCACCCAGGGGGGAGCGGGAGGATTCGATGAGCAGTTCTTC	CASTQGGAGGFDEQFF
TRBV4-1	TRBD2	TRBJ2-4	NA	TGCGCCAGCAGCCAAGGACTAGCGAGGACTAGAGGGGCCAAAAACATTCAGTACTTC	CASSQGLARTRGAKNIQYF
TRBV27	NA	TRBJ2-3	NA	TGTGCCAGCAGCCCGACGACCGACTGGGGTGGGGCGCCCGGCGATACGCAGTATTTT	CASSPTTDWGGAPGDTQYF
TRBV9	NA	TRBJ1-1	NA	TGTGCCAGCAGCGACCAAACACTAAACACTGAAGCTTTCTTT	CASSDQTLNTEAFF
TRBV28	TRBD2	TRBJ2-5	NA	TGTGCCAGCAGTACTAGCGTTGGAGAGACCCAGTACTTC	CASSTSVGETQYF
TRBV11-2	TRBD2	TRBJ2-1	NA	TGTGCCAGCAGCTTGGGTAGCGGGAGGGCCGGTGGTGAGCAGTTCTTC	CASSLGSGRAGGEQFF
TRBV7-8	NA	TRBJ2-7	NA	TGTGCCAGCAGCCGGCTGGGGCGATCCTACGAGCAGTACTTC	CASSRLGRSYEQYF
TRBV29-1	TRBD1	TRBJ1-2	NA	TGCAGCGTTGAAGATCGGGAAGGACAGGGACGTGGCTACACCTTC	CSVEDREGQGRGYTF
TRBV15	TRBD1	TRBJ1-5	NA	TGTGCCACCAGCAGAGATCGGACAGGCAACCAGCCCCAGCATTTT	CATSRDRTGNQPQHF
TRBV7-9	NA	TRBJ2-3	NA	TGTGCCGCTGGAGGCACAGATACGCAGTATTTT	CAAGGTDTQYF
TRBV18	NA	TRBJ2-7	NA	TGTGCCAGCTCACCGGGGGGTCAGACAAATCACCACGAGCAGTACTTC	CASSPGGQTNHHEQYF
TRBV4-3	NA	TRBJ1-2	NA	TGCGCCAGCAGCCAAGAGGGGCACCCTTCTAACTATGGCTACACCTTC	CASSQEGHPSNYGYTF
TRBV27	TRBD1	TRBJ1-2	NA	TGTGCCAGCAGTTTAAATGGGCAGGGGGCGTTCGGCTATGGCTACACCTTC	CASSLNGQGAFGYGYTF
TRBV10-3	NA	TRBJ1-2	NA	TGTGCCGCACAGGGATCCGAGTATGGCTACACCTTC	CAAQGSEYGYTF
TRBV6-4	NA	TRBJ2-1	NA	TGTGCCAGCAGTGCCTCCGCGGGGAGGTATGAGCAGTTCTTC	CASSASAGRYEQFF
TRBV19	TRBD1	TRBJ1-4	once	TGTGCCAGTAACTCGGGACAGGGTGTTGGAAAACTGTTTTTT	CASNSGQGVGKLFF
TRBV29-1	TRBD1	TRBJ2-3	NA	TGCAGCGTACTCACCGGGACAGGGGGCACAGATACGCAGTATTTT	CSVLTGTGGTDTQYF
TRBV5-5	NA	TRBJ1-4	NA	TGTGCCAGCAGCTTTTTCAACGAGGAAAAACTGTTTTTT	CASSFFNEEKLFF
TRBV3-1/TRBV3-2	NA	TRBJ1-5	NA	TGTGCCAGCAGCCAAGCCCTTCAAGCGCCCCAGCATTTT	CASSQALQAPQHF
TRBV11-3	TRBD2	TRBJ2-7	few	TGTGCCAGCAGCTTCGATAGCGGGAGGGTCTACGAGCAGTACTTC	CASSFDSGRVYEQYF
TRBV7-9	NA	TRBJ2-5	NA	TGTGCCAGCAGCTCCTGGGCTAGCGCCGAAGAGACCCAGTACTTC	CASSSWASAEETQYF
TRBV7-9	NA	TRBJ2-2	NA	TGTGCCCAAGTCCCGGACACCGGGGAGCTGTTTTTT	CAQVPDTGELFF
TRBV7-3	TRBD1	TRBJ1-5	NA	TGTGCCAGCAGCTCCACGGACAGGGGCTATTATCAGCCCCAGCATTTT	CASSSTDRGYYQPQHF